The clone carrying this T cell receptor (beta chain) was seen many times. As yet, its antigen is unknown. The CDR3 is 14 residues long. V was clipped by 5 bases and J by 0 bases, with 5 bases between them. Germline V gene data show CDR1 as MDHEN and CDR2 as SYDVKM. These data are taken from a study of CD8 T cells in ankylosing spondylitis. Findings and limits, study-wide: Prior literature has documented some motif variants in synovial fluid and blood from reactive arthritis. Reportedly, significant enrichment of disease-linked clones occurred in matched ankylosing spondylitis synovial fluid. A TCR beta motif of several highly homologous variants seemed to mark ankylosing spondylitis blood. Clones linked with disease were CD8+ and fairly uncommon in the peripheral blood.

Construction of TCR beta libraries was performed using quantitative 5'-RACE with molecular barcodes. Using its own MiXCR run on the 5' RACE reads, TCRdb lists one record per CDR3 protein. The sample lists about 390,000 distinct CDR3 sequences, 20% to 25% occurring once. The sequenced sample was blood, either unsorted or a sorted T cell fraction (not recorded which). The chain carries TRBV28 and TRBJ2-6, with unresolved D. The source is a male donor with ankylosing spondylitis. The CDR3 protein is CASSRLSGANVLTF. In nucleotides, the CDR3 is TGTGCCAGCAGTCGCCTCTCTGGGGCCAACGTCCTGACTTTC.